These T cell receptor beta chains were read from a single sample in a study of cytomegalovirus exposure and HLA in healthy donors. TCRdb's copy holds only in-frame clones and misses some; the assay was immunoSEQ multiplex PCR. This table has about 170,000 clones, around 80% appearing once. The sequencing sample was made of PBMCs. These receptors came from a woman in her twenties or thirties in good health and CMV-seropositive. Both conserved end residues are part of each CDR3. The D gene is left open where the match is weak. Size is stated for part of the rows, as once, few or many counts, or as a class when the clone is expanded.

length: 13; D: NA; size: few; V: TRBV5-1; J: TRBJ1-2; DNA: TGCGCCAGCAGCTTGGCAACTGATGTAGGCTACACCTTC; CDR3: CASSLATDVGYTF
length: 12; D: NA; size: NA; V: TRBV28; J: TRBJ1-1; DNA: TGTGCCAGCAGTTTCCAGGGCACTGAAGCTTTCTTT; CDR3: CASSFQGTEAFF
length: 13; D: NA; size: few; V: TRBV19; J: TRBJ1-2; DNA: TGTGCCAGTAGTAAAACAGGCCACTATGGCTACACCTTC; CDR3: CASSKTGHYGYTF
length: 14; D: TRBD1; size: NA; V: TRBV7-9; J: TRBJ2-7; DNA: TGTGCCAGCAGCCCTGGGACAGCTCCCTACGAGCAGTACTTC; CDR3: CASSPGTAPYEQYF
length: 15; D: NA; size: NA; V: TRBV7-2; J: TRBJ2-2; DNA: TGTGCCAGCAGCTTGGGGGGGCCGAACACCGGGGAGCTGTTTTTT; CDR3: CASSLGGPNTGELFF
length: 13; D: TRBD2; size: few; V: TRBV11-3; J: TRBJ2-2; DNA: TGTGCCAGCAGCCTGGGGACTATTAGCGGGCTGTTTTTT; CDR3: CASSLGTISGLFF
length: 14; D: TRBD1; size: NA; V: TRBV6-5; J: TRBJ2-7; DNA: TGTGCCAGCAGTTTCCGGGACAGGGGCTACGAGCAGTACTTC; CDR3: CASSFRDRGYEQYF
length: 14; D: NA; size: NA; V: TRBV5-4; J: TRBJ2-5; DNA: TGTGCCAGCAGCACTTGGACAGCCCAAGAGACCCAGTACTTC; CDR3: CASSTWTAQETQYF
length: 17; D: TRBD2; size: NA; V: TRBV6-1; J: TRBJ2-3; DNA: TGTGCCAGCAGTGAAACGAAGCTAGCGGGGGTGTGGGATACGCAGTATTTT; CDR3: CASSETKLAGVWDTQYF
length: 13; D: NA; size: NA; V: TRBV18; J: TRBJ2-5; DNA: TGTGCCAGCTCACCAATGAGGGAAGAGACCCAGTACTTC; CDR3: CASSPMREETQYF
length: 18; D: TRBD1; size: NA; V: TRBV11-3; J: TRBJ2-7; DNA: TGTGCCAGCAGCTTAGATCAGGGGGCGGCAATGGGGATCTACGAGCAGTACTTC; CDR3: CASSLDQGAAMGIYEQYF
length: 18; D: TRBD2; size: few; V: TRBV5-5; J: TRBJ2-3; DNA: TGTGCCAGCAGCCCCGGGACTAGCGGCGCACTTAGCACAGATACGCAGTATTTT; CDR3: CASSPGTSGALSTDTQYF
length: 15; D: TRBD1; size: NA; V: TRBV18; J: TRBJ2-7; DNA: TGTGCCAGCTCATACTCCGGGACAGGGTCTGACGAGCAGTACTTC; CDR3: CASSYSGTGSDEQYF
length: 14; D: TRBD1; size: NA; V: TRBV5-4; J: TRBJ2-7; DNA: TGTGCCAGCAGCTCCGGGACAGAATATTACGAGCAGTACTTC; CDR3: CASSSGTEYYEQYF
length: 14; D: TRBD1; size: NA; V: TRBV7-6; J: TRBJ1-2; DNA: TGTGCCAGCAGCTCCGACAGGGGGGATTCTGGCTACACCTTC; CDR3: CASSSDRGDSGYTF
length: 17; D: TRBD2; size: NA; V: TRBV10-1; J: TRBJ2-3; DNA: TGCGCCAGCAGTGAGTCTTGGCTAGCGGGAACCACAGATACGCAGTATTTT; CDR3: CASSESWLAGTTDTQYF
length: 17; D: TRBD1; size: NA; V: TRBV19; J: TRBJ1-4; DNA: TGTGCCAGTAGTATCCTGGGACAGGGCGCCCGTAGCGGAAAACTGTTTTTT; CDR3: CASSILGQGARSGKLFF
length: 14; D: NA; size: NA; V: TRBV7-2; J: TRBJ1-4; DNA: TGTGCCAGCCAAGGGGGGGCTGTCGGTGAAAAACTGTTTTTT; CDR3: CASQGGAVGEKLFF
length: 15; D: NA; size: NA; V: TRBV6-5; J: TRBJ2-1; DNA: TGTGCCAGCAGCCAGCAGCGCCGCTCCTACAATGAGCAGTTCTTC; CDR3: CASSQQRRSYNEQFF
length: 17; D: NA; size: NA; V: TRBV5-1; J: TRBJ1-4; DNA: TGCGCCAGCAGCTTGGGGTTGTGGCAGGGGAGCAATGAAAAACTGTTTTTT; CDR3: CASSLGLWQGSNEKLFF